This T cell receptor beta chain was found in a study of immune heterogeneity within non-small cell lung tumors. Study-wide results and limits: Individual patients showed largely nonoverlapping sets of high-frequency T-cell receptor beta clonotypes. Multiple tumor sites within a patient showed recurrence of identical dominant CDR3 beta clonotypes; site-unique high-frequency clones were present as well.

This clonotype was detected ten times or more. The antigen remains unidentified. CDR3 of TCR beta was amplified by multiplex PCR that used 32 V and 13 J primers. Each CDR3 protein gets one entry after TCRdb re-called the multiplex PCR reads with MiXCR. Here the sample spans over 10,000 distinct CDR3 sequences, under 30% being singletons. Template came from bulk tumor genomic DNA, at roughly 600 ng per sample. Doctors removed several biopsies from each primary tumor during surgery, keeping them far apart. It was patients with untreated, newly diagnosed non-small cell lung cancer who underwent curative surgery. All donors had received a new diagnosis of non-small cell lung cancer and were undergoing surgery with curative intent. Per the germline V gene, CDR1 is MGHDK and CDR2 is SYGVNS. Losses at the gene ends were 6 bases for V and 8 bases for J; bases not matched to a gene: 11. The CDR3 has 15 residues.

V gene TRBV25-1 combines with J gene TRBJ1-2; 11 bases are a match to TRBD1. The sequencing input was lung tumor tissue. This TCR derives from a man over 45 with non-small cell lung cancer. The CDR3 DNA follows: TGTGCCAGCAGCGAGGACAGGGGGCTACGTCAAGGCTACACCTTC. It codes for CASSEDRGLRQGYTF.